This T cell receptor beta chain was profiled in a study of blood T cell repertoires in COVID-19. About the research overall: Italy, Spain and the United States were the sources of the convalescent and acute COVID-19 samples.

Clones were sequenced by immunoSEQ multiplex PCR, and TCRdb holds only the in-frame ones, with some missing. The sample shows approximately 91,000 clones, over 60% of them seen only once. Trimming at V came to 3 bases and at J to 0 bases, leaving 7 bases not matched to a gene. This CDR3 is built from 16 residues. Germline-derived CDR1 and CDR2 are MGHRA and YSYEKL. Sequenced input: peripheral blood. This receptor was identified in a man in his 70s with acute or convalescent COVID-19. V is TRBV4-1 and J is TRBJ2-7, with TRBD1 identical over 8 bases. The CDR3 region has the DNA TGCGCCAGCAGCCACTCCCGGGACAGGTCCTCCTACGAGCAGTACTTC. It is translated as CASSHSRDRSSYEQYF.